Each of the 25 T cell receptor beta chains below was sequenced from the same sample in a study of blood T cell repertoires in COVID-19. Profiled with immunoSEQ multiplex PCR; TCRdb holds only in-frame clones, not every one. The repertoire has 45,000 to 55,000 clones, about four fifths of them found once; the top ten carry roughly 1.6%. The material sequenced was peripheral blood. Receptors originate from a man aged 50-59 years with acute or convalescent COVID-19.

The genes are TRBV6-5 and TRBJ1-2; 9 positions agree with TRBD1. This CDR3 is built from 15 residues. Germline-derived CDR1 and CDR2 are MNHEY and SVGAGI. The junction had 4 bases not matched to a gene; V was cut back by 2 bases and J by 3 bases. The chain's CDR3 is CASSYPGQGHYGYTF. The CDR3 nucleotides are TGTGCCAGCAGTTACCCGGGACAGGGACACTATGGCTACACCTTC.

The V and J genes are TRBV19 and TRBJ2-7; 8 bases agree with TRBD1. Germline CDR1 is LNHDA and CDR2 is SQIVND (reference sequence). Trimming took 3 bases from V and 0 from J; bases not matched to a gene: 4. This CDR3 comprises 15 residues. CDR3 in DNA: TGTGCCAGTAGTATCGTGGGACAGGACTCCTACGAGCAGTACTTC. It codes for CASSIVGQDSYEQYF.

The V call is TRBV11-2, the J call TRBJ2-7, with 10 bases identical to TRBD2. Germline V gives CDR1 SGHAT, CDR2 FQNNGV. The CDR3 sequence is 17 residues long. Losses at the gene ends were 4 bases for V and 1 base for J; bases not matched to a gene: 10. CDR3 residues: CASSYRGLANRSYEQYF. The CDR3 nucleotides are TGTGCCAGCAGCTACCGGGGACTAGCGAACCGTTCCTACGAGCAGTACTTC.

The chain employs TRBV3-1 (or the pseudogene TRBV3-2) and TRBJ1-4; perhaps TRBD1 as D (6 bases). Deletions cut 1 base from V and 7 bases from J, with 13 bases between. This CDR3 region has 15 residues. Germline V gene data show CDR1 as LGHDT and CDR2 as YNNKEL (reference sequence). Here the CDR3 DNA reads TGTGCCAGCAGCCAAGCATCAGGGGTGGGTGAAAAACTGTTTTTT. Translating gives CASSQASGVGEKLFF.

The chain combines TRBV4-2 with TRBJ2-7; D unresolved. Trimming cost V 4 bases and J 5 bases, with 6 bases left between them. The CDR3 covers 11 residues. Looked up from germline, CDR1 is LGHNA and CDR2 is YNFKEQ. In DNA form, the CDR3 reads TGTGCCAGCAGCCTTGCGGACGAGCAGTACTTC. It codes for CASSLADEQYF.

This clone was seen only a few times. This chain joins TRBV6-1 and TRBJ1-6; D is perhaps TRBD1 (5 bases). V was trimmed by 2 bases and J by 10 bases, leaving 15 bases between them. Germline CDR1 is MNHNS and CDR2 is SASEGT. The CDR3 is 15 amino acids. The CDR3 bases are TGTGCCAGCAGTGAATATTGGCAGGGTAAATCACCCCTCCACTTT. It specifies CASSEYWQGKSPLHF.

The chain carries TRBV6-5 and TRBJ1-3; D unclear. Deletions cut 6 bases from V and 0 bases from J, with 3 bases between. Germline values: CDR1 MNHEY, CDR2 SVGAGI. The CDR3 contains 12 residues. The CDR3 nucleotides read TGTGCCAGCAGCTTCTCTGGAAACACCATATATTTT. Translating it yields CASSFSGNTIYF.

The rearrangement uses TRBV19 and TRBJ1-4; D not certain. The CDR3 contains 13 residues. Trimming took off 7 bases at V and 8 bases at J, with 14 bases between the two ends. Germline V gene data show CDR1 as LNHDA and CDR2 as SQIVND (reference sequence). The DNA for the CDR3 is TGTGCCAGTATGGCCTCCGGGGTCGAAAAACTGTTTTTT. Amino acid sequence: CASMASGVEKLFF.

The chain recombines TRBV5-1 with TRBJ2-1, with TRBD2 matching 10 bases. Germline loops: CDR1 SGHRS, CDR2 YFSETQ. Trimming cost V 3 bases and J 7 bases; bases outside gene matches: 10. The CDR3 covers 16 residues. CDR3 nucleotides: TGCGCCAGCAGCTCAGGAAGCGGGAGGGAGAGGAATGAGCAGTTCTTC. It translates to CASSSGSGRERNEQFF.

The V and J genes are TRBV11-2 and TRBJ1-2; D unclear. The CDR3 runs to 14 residues. Trimming removed 3 bases at V and 0 bases at J, with 8 bases between. Germline-derived CDR1 and CDR2 are SGHAT and FQNNGV. The CDR3 spells CASSLRRANYGYTF. The CDR3 DNA reads TGTGCCAGCAGCTTGCGGAGAGCTAACTATGGCTACACCTTC.

The rearrangement links TRBV7-8 to TRBJ2-3; TRBD2 might be the D (5 bases). This CDR3 spans 16 amino acids. V was cut by 1 base and J by 0 bases, with 11 bases left in between. CDR1 SGHVS and CDR2 FQNEAQ come from the germline V gene. Here the CDR3 reads CASSLGPGDSTDTQYF. CDR3 DNA sequence: TGTGCCAGCAGCTTAGGACCCGGGGATAGCACAGATACGCAGTATTTT.

The chain joins TRBV7-9 to TRBJ2-3; 10 bases are shared with TRBD1. Trimming took 3 bases from V and 5 from J; bases not matched to a gene: 5. The V gene's germline CDR1 is SEHNR and CDR2 FQNEAQ (reference sequence). The CDR3 runs to 15 residues. CDR3 residues: CASSFLGQGEDTQYF. In DNA form, the CDR3 reads TGTGCCAGCAGCTTCCTTGGACAGGGGGAAGATACGCAGTATTTT.

The chain uses TRBV7-9 and TRBJ2-2, with 10 bases identical to TRBD2. The CDR3 covers 16 residues. The junction had 3 bases not matched to a gene; V was cut back by 5 bases and J by 0 bases. Looked up from germline, CDR1 is SEHNR and CDR2 is FQNEAQ (reference sequence). CDR3 loop: CASSPTSGTNTGELFF. The CDR3 DNA reads as TGTGCCAGCAGCCCTACTAGCGGGACGAACACCGGGGAGCTGTTTTTT.

The rearrangement links TRBV24-1 to TRBJ2-5, with D tentatively TRBD2 (7 bases). The CDR3 has 12 residues. CDR1 is KGHDR and CDR2 is SFDVKD in the germline V gene. Trimming took 9 bases from V and 4 from J, leaving 11 bases between them. The CDR3 DNA is TGTGCCACCGGTAGGGGGGGAGAGACCCAGTACTTC. It yields the protein CATGRGGETQYF.

The chain links TRBV11-2 to TRBJ2-3; possible D gene TRBD1, 7 bases. V was clipped by 2 bases and J by 5 bases, with 17 bases between them. The CDR3 spans 16 residues. Germline V lookup: CDR1 SGHAT, CDR2 FQNNGV. In DNA, the CDR3 is TGTGCCAGCAGCTTAAGAGGACAGGCGGGGATAGATACGCAGTATTTT. As protein: CASSLRGQAGIDTQYF.

The gene calls are TRBV27 and TRBJ2-7; possibly TRBD1 for D (6 bases). V gave up 2 bases and J gave up 4 bases, with 12 bases separating them. This CDR3 comprises 14 residues. Germline loops: CDR1 MNHEY, CDR2 SMNVEV (reference sequence). The CDR3 loop reads CASSLTGTQYEQYF. The CDR3 bases are TGTGCCAGCAGTTTAACCGGGACACAATACGAGCAGTACTTC.

The V call is TRBV4-3, the J call TRBJ1-6; D not resolved. Germline V CDR1 and CDR2: LGHNA, YSLEER. The CDR3 is 13 amino acids. Trimming shortened V by 0 bases and J by 7 bases, and 4 bases separated the two germline ends. CDR3 loop: CASSQEENSPLHF. DNA of the CDR3: TGCGCCAGCAGCCAAGAGGAGAATTCACCCCTCCACTTT.

This clone is a singleton in its sample. This chain joins TRBV6-2 or TRBV6-3 and TRBJ2-1; 7 bases match TRBD2. Germline assignment: CDR1 MNHEY and CDR2 SVGEGT. Trimming took 6 bases from V and 0 from J; bases not matched to a gene: 5. The CDR3 covers 15 residues. Here the CDR3 DNA reads TGTGCCAGCAGCCCGGGGACTATCTCCTACAATGAGCAGTTCTTC. Protein sequence: CASSPGTISYNEQFF.

V usage is TRBV25-1 and J usage is TRBJ1-5; D may be TRBD1 (6 bases). Looked up from germline, CDR1 is MGHDK and CDR2 is SYGVNS. This CDR3 has 16 amino acids. The ends were cut back, 2 bases at V and 4 bases at J, with 15 bases in the middle. The CDR3 reads CASSEGGMGQNQPQHF. The CDR3 DNA follows: TGTGCCAGCAGTGAAGGTGGGATGGGACAAAATCAGCCCCAGCATTTT.

This chain uses TRBV7-9 with TRBJ1-3; D uncertain. CDR3 length: 14 residues. Germline CDR1 is SEHNR and CDR2 is FQNEAQ (reference sequence). Between the trimmed V and J ends, which lost 4 bases and 2 bases, there was a span of 9 bases. CDR3 bases: TGTGCCAGCAGCTCCCGGCGGGCTGGAAACACCATATATTTT. Its translation: CASSSRRAGNTIYF.

V usage is TRBV7-9 and J usage is TRBJ2-3; possibly TRBD1 for D (5 bases). The germline CDR1 and CDR2 sequences are SEHNR and FQNEAQ (reference sequence). This CDR3 has 16 residues. V lost 10 bases and J 4 bases, leaving 24 bases between the germline ends. CDR3 bases: TGTGCCACCTCCAGACTTTTCTTGGTACAGGCAGATACGCAGTATTTT. Translated, it gives CATSRLFLVQADTQYF. Based on the CDR3 plus reference TRBV7-9 and TRBJ2-3, the full variable domain is DTGVSQNPRHKITKRGQNVTFRCDPISEHNRLYWYRQTLGQGPEFLTYFQNEAQLEKSRLLSDRFSAERPKGSFSTLEIQRTEQGDSAMYLCATSRLFLVQADTQYFGPGTRLTVL.

The V call is TRBV28, the J call TRBJ2-7; D perhaps matches TRBD2 (6 bases). The CDR3 spans 14 residues. Germline-derived CDR1 and CDR2 are MDHEN and SYDVKM. The germline V and J ends were trimmed by 2 bases and 6 bases, with 14 bases remaining between them. CDR3 bases: TGTGCCAGCAGTTTAGGGCAGGGACTCGGCGAGCAGTACTTC. Translated, it gives CASSLGQGLGEQYF. The full variable domain, its missing parts supplied by reference TRBV28 and TRBJ2-7, is DVKVTQSSRYLVKRTGEKVFLECVQDMDHENMFWYRQDPGLGLRLIYFSYDVKMKEKGDIPEGYSVSREKKERFSLILESASTNQTSMYLCASSLGQGLGEQYFGPGTRLTVT.

This clone came up a few times. The rearrangement joins TRBV6-4 to TRBJ2-1; 11 bases map to TRBD2. V lost 2 bases to trimming and J lost 6 bases; unmatched junction nucleotides: 0. CDR1 and CDR2 (germline): MRHNA, SNTAGT. This CDR3 contains 14 residues. The CDR3 DNA reads as TGTGCCAGCAGTGACGGGACTAGCGGCAATGAGCAGTTCTTC. It yields the protein CASSDGTSGNEQFF.

This clone appeared a few times. The chain employs TRBV30 and TRBJ2-7; TRBD1 matches 7 bases. Germline V gene lookup returns CDR1 GTSNPN and CDR2 SVGIG (reference sequence). The CDR3 totals 12 residues. V lost 3 bases, J lost 2 bases, and 1 base stayed unmatched. The CDR3 DNA reads TGTGCCTGGAGCACAGGGGCCTACGAGCAGTACTTC. Translating gives CAWSTGAYEQYF.

This rearrangement joins TRBV10-3 to TRBJ1-1; TRBD1 aligns across 9 bases. Germline V gene sequence: CDR1 ENHRY, CDR2 SYGVKD. This CDR3 has 12 amino acids. Trimming cost V 10 bases and J 5 bases; bases outside gene matches: 5. As DNA, the CDR3 is TGTGCCACGGGACAGGGTGAAACTGAAGCTTTCTTT. Translation gives CATGQGETEAFF.